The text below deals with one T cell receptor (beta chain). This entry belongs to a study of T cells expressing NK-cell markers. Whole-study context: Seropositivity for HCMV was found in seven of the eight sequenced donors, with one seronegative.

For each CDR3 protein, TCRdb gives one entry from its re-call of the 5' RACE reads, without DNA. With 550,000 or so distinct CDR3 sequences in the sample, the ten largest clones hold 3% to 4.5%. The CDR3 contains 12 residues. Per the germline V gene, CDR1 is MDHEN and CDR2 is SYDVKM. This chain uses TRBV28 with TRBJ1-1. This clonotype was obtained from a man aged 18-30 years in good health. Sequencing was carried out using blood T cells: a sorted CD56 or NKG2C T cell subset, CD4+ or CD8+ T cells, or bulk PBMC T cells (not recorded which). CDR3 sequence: CANRGPDTEAFF.